This T cell receptor beta chain was sequenced in a study of beta chain features in type 1 diabetes. Points from the study as a whole: Patients with Type 1 diabetes showed moderately but significantly shorter TCRB CDR3s in all four CD4+ subsets.

Isolated RNA was reverse transcribed in full, so expressed TCRB transcripts were sequenced. Assay: immunoSEQ multiplex PCR; the TCRdb copy retains only in-frame clones and omits some. The sample carries some 150,000 clones, less than 15% recorded once. CDR1 and CDR2 (germline): LGHNA, YNFKEQ. The CDR3 loop spans 14 amino acids. The V gene lost 0 bases and the J gene lost 4 bases, with 9 bases spanning the gap. In regard to this clone: Its cognate antigen is unknown.

This TCR derives from a young man with type 1 diabetes. The genes are TRBV4-2 and TRBJ1-1; possible D gene TRBD1, 5 bases. The source material was central memory CD4+ T cells from blood. CDR3 coding DNA: TGTGCCAGCAGCCAAGACGGCGGGGGCACTGAAGCTTTCTTT. Translated, it gives CASSQDGGGTEAFF.